The rows below give T cell receptor beta chains drawn from one sample of a study of beta chain features in type 1 diabetes. The protocol was immunoSEQ multiplex PCR, while the TCRdb copy is restricted to in-frame clones and leaves out a portion. The sample lists 600,000 to 700,000 clones; 9.5% to 15% were seen once. The sample was naive CD4+ T cells from blood. The receptors were gathered from a man in his thirties or forties with type 1 diabetes. CDR3s include the opening cysteine and the closing phenylalanine or tryptophan. The order of the fields is clone size, D gene, J gene, V gene, CDR3 protein, CDR3 DNA. The D gene is left open where the match is weak. Clone sizes are given selectively: once, few, many, or a class where the clone is expanded.

. | . | TRBJ1-5 | TRBV4-3 | CASSQEIGDSNQPQHF | TGCGCCAGCAGCCAAGAGATCGGGGATAGCAATCAGCCCCAGCATTTT
. | . | TRBJ2-3 | TRBV5-1 | CASSFLVGTQYF | TGCGCCAGCAGCTTTTTAGTTGGAACGCAGTATTTT
few | TRBD1 | TRBJ1-2 | TRBV7-6 | CASSPLEGAGYTF | TGTGCCAGCAGCCCCTTAGAGGGGGCAGGGTACACCTTC
few | TRBD1 | TRBJ2-7 | TRBV7-9 | CASSPWGQGSYEQYF | TGTGCCAGCAGCCCCTGGGGACAGGGGAGCTACGAGCAGTACTTC
few | TRBD1 | TRBJ2-7 | TRBV6-1 | CASRWTGSYEQYF | TGTGCCAGCAGATGGACAGGGTCCTACGAGCAGTACTTC
. | . | TRBJ2-7 | TRBV6-5 | CASRKGQGLYEQYF | TGTGCCAGCCGAAAGGGTCAGGGTCTCTACGAGCAGTACTTC
. | TRBD1 | TRBJ1-5 | TRBV9 | CASSQTGGFQPQHF | TGTGCCAGCAGCCAGACAGGGGGCTTTCAGCCCCAGCATTTT
. | TRBD1 | TRBJ1-2 | TRBV28 | CASSLRQGNGYTF | TGTGCCAGCAGTTTACGACAGGGGAATGGCTACACCTTC
few | TRBD2 | TRBJ2-3 | TRBV7-2 | CASSLQTSGSTDTQYF | TGTGCCAGCAGCTTACAGACTAGCGGGTCCACAGATACGCAGTATTTT
. | . | TRBJ1-2 | TRBV19 | CASSMGETNYGYTF | TGTGCCAGTAGTATGGGCGAGACTAACTATGGCTACACCTTC
. | . | TRBJ1-5 | TRBV30 | CAYTPGTSNQPQHF | TGTGCCTACACACCAGGGACTAGCAATCAGCCCCAGCATTTT
. | . | TRBJ1-2 | TRBV9 | CASSVGPAETNYGYTF | TGTGCCAGCAGCGTAGGCCCGGCGGAGACTAACTATGGCTACACCTTC